These 21 T cell receptor beta chains originate from one sample sequenced in a study of T cell repertoires in cytomegalovirus infection. One entry per CDR3 protein, called by TCRdb with MiXCR from the reads. Among hundreds of thousands of distinct CDR3 sequences listed, roughly 30% were seen once. Which antigens these TCRs recognize remains unknown. Sequenced material: cultured CD8+ T cells from PBMCs, taken from culture after CMV antigen stimulation. These receptors came from a human donor in good health (CMV status not recorded). Some clones in this sample may be carry-over from other donors' samples.

V usage is TRBV12-3 or TRBV12-4 and J usage is TRBJ2-7; 13 bases agree with TRBD2. This CDR3 has 17 residues. V lost 6 bases to trimming and J lost 0 bases; unmatched junction nucleotides: 8. In DNA form, the CDR3 reads TGTGCCAGCAGGTTCGGACTAGCGGGGGATAGCTCCTACGAGCAGTACTTC. It encodes CASRFGLAGDSSYEQYF.

This clonotype was picked up many times. An end of the junction does not agree with germline; a read error may underlie this. The rearrangement uses TRBV4-1 and TRBJ2-1, with a weak D call TRBD1 (5 bases). This CDR3 contains 14 residues. CDR1 MGHRA and CDR2 YSYEKL come from the germline V gene. The CDR3 bases are TGTGCCAGCAGCCAAGGGGCATCCTACAATGAGCAGTTCTTC. Protein product: CASSQGASYNEQFF.

At least ten counts were recorded for this clonotype. J is TRBJ1-6 and V is TRBV28; TRBD1 might be the D (6 bases). The CDR3 sequence is 17 residues long. Germline V gene data show CDR1 as MDHEN and CDR2 as SYDVKM. Trimming took off 5 bases at V and 6 bases at J, with 20 bases between the two ends. CDR3 nucleotide sequence: TGTGCCAGCAGTCCTACCCCTGACAGGAGCACTAATTCACCCCTCCACTTT. Amino acid sequence: CASSPTPDRSTNSPLHF.

This clonotype was seen only a few times. This sequence joins TRBV4-1 and TRBJ2-5; D possibly corresponds to TRBD1 (5 bases). CDR1 MGHRA and CDR2 YSYEKL come from the germline V gene. This CDR3 has 15 residues. The ends were cut back, 1 base at V and 1 base at J, with 10 bases in the middle. The CDR3 nucleotides read TGCGCCAGCAGCCAAGGTAGGGGTCCCCAAGAGACCCAGTACTTC. It is translated as CASSQGRGPQETQYF.

The rearrangement links TRBV15 to TRBJ1-2; unclear D gene. Germline CDR1 and CDR2: LNHNV and YYDKDF (reference sequence). The CDR3 spans 15 residues. Trimming took off 1 base at V and 3 bases at J, with 12 bases between the two ends. The CDR3 sequence: CATSRVDNNYYGYTF. CDR3 DNA: TGTGCCACCAGCAGAGTAGATAACAACTACTATGGCTACACCTTC.

V is TRBV7-9 and J is TRBJ2-5; no reliable D call. The V and J ends lost 2 bases and 1 base respectively, with 8 bases between them. The CDR3 has 14 amino acids. The germline V gene encodes CDR1 SEHNR and CDR2 FQNEAQ (reference sequence). CDR3 sequence reads: CASSLPSIQETQYF. CDR3 nucleotide sequence: TGTGCCAGCAGCTTACCGAGTATCCAAGAGACCCAGTACTTC.

The V call is TRBV27, the J call TRBJ1-1, with D tentatively TRBD1 (5 bases). Germline CDR1 and CDR2: MNHEY and SMNVEV (reference sequence). This CDR3 region has 15 residues. V lost 6 bases and J 1 base, leaving 15 bases between the germline ends. CDR3 in amino acids: CASRPQGGANTEAFF. The CDR3 bases are TGTGCCAGCAGACCCCAGGGAGGAGCGAACACTGAAGCTTTCTTT.

V usage is TRBV27 and J usage is TRBJ2-7; 9 nucleotides agree with TRBD1. From germline, CDR1 is MNHEY and CDR2 SMNVEV (reference sequence). The CDR3 contains 15 residues. Trimming took 3 bases from V and 6 from J; bases not matched to a gene: 9. For the CDR3, the DNA is TGTGCCAGCAGTTTGTCCGGGACAGGGTCGGTCGAGCAGTACGTC. Its protein product is CASSLSGTGSVEQYV.

The chain combines TRBV4-1 with TRBJ1-3, with D unresolved. CDR1 and CDR2 (germline): MGHRA, YSYEKL. The CDR3 runs 17 residues. Trimming took 0 bases from V and 0 from J, leaving 12 bases between them. The CDR3 bases are TGCGCCAGCAGCCAAGATGCATTCCCCAACTCTGGAAACACCATATATTTT. Translated, it gives CASSQDAFPNSGNTIYF.

The rearrangement joins TRBV27 to TRBJ2-7; D might be TRBD2 (5 bases). The CDR3 has 14 amino acids. Trimming took off 6 bases at V and 0 bases at J, with 12 bases between the two ends. Germline V gives CDR1 MNHEY, CDR2 SMNVEV (reference sequence). This chain's CDR3 is CASRGSGSSYEQYV. CDR3 bases: TGTGCCAGCAGAGGCTCGGGAAGCTCCTACGAGCAGTACGTC.

In this sample, this clonotype turned up a few times. The chain carries TRBV10-3 and TRBJ2-3; TRBD2 matches at 15 bases. This CDR3 is built from 18 residues. Per germline, CDR1 ENHRY and CDR2 SYGVKD. J was trimmed by 5 bases and V by 5 bases; bases with no gene match: 11. DNA for the CDR3: TGTGCCATCAGTCCCCGGACTAGCGGGAGGGCCGGGCAAGATACGCAGTATTTT. Its protein is CAISPRTSGRAGQDTQYF.

This clonotype has just a few counts. The chain links TRBV12-3 or TRBV12-4 to TRBJ2-4; 8 nucleotides agree with TRBD2. V lost 7 bases to trimming and J lost 0 bases; unmatched junction nucleotides: 5. The CDR3 is made up of 15 amino acids. The CDR3: CASTRLALAKNIQYF. The CDR3 coding sequence is TGTGCCAGCACCCGACTAGCGTTAGCCAAAAACATTCAGTACTTC.

J is TRBJ1-6 and V is TRBV6-5, with unresolved D. The ends were cut back, 5 bases at V and 0 bases at J, with 11 bases in the middle. The CDR3 is made up of 16 amino acids. Germline V CDR1 and CDR2: MNHEY, SVGAGI. The CDR3 nucleotides are TGTGCCAGCAGTCCCGGCGGTTACTCCTATAATTCACCCCTCCACTTT. Translation gives CASSPGGYSYNSPLHF.

This clonotype occurred a few times. Here the CDR3 DNA reads TGCAGCGCCTTGCAAGGGTACGAGCAGTACTTC. It encodes CSALQGYEQYF. The chain uses TRBV29-1 and TRBJ2-7; D is unresolved. The ends were cut back, 7 bases at V and 4 bases at J, with 11 bases in the middle. CDR1 SQVTM and CDR2 ANQGSEA come from the germline V gene. There are 11 residues in the CDR3.

V usage is TRBV7-9 and J usage is TRBJ2-2; perhaps TRBD2 as D (6 bases). The CDR3 is 16 residues long. Trimming stripped 8 bases from V and 0 bases from J, with 16 bases between. Germline loops: CDR1 SEHNR, CDR2 FQNEAQ (reference sequence). Written as DNA, the CDR3 is TGTGCCAGCGAATGGCGGGGCCGTCCGAACACCGGGGAGCTGTTTTTT. This gives the protein CASEWRGRPNTGELFF.

This chain connects TRBV13 to TRBJ2-7; D ambiguous. Trimming removed 3 bases from V and 4 bases from J, with 10 bases in between. The CDR3 totals 13 residues. Germline assignment: CDR1 PRHDT and CDR2 FYEKMQ (reference sequence). The CDR3 region has the DNA TGTGCCAGCAGCTTCAGGTCCGGTTACGAGCAGTACTTC. This encodes CASSFRSGYEQYF.

This clonotype was seen a handful of times. The chain's CDR3 is CASSSRDRGDYEQYF. The CDR3 nucleotides are TGTGCCAGCAGCAGCCGGGACAGGGGAGATTACGAGCAGTACTTC. This chain links TRBV7-9 with TRBJ2-7; 10 bases are a match to TRBD1. V gave up 5 bases and J gave up 4 bases; unmatched junction bases: 8. The CDR3 totals 15 residues. CDR1 is SEHNR, CDR2 FQNEAQ, per germline (reference sequence).

This clonotype came up a few times. The rearrangement links TRBV11-2 to TRBJ2-5; D tentatively reads TRBD1 or TRBD2 (7 bases each). The CDR3 totals 14 residues. Trimming removed 0 bases at V and 11 bases at J, with 16 bases between. Germline CDR1 and CDR2: SGHAT and FQNNGV. The CDR3 sequence: CASSLDRGDSPQYF. The DNA of the CDR3 is TGTGCCAGCAGCTTAGATCGGGGGGACAGTCCGCAGTACTTC.

In its sample, this clonotype was seen many times. The chain recombines TRBV7-6 with TRBJ2-1; D is ambiguous. The CDR3 extends over 16 amino acids. The germline V and J ends were trimmed by 5 bases and 0 bases, with 14 bases remaining between them. CDR1 and CDR2 from the germline V gene are SGHVS and FNYEAQ. The CDR3 coding sequence is TGTGCCAGCAGCCACGGCGACACGAGCTCCTACAATGAGCAGTTCTTC. This sequence encodes CASSHGDTSSYNEQFF.

This clonotype was found many times. The rearrangement uses TRBV7-9 and TRBJ1-2; D ambiguous. Germline-derived CDR1 and CDR2 are SEHNR and FQNEAQ (reference sequence). The germline V and J ends were trimmed by 5 bases and 2 bases, with 18 bases remaining between them. The CDR3 runs to 16 residues. DNA of the CDR3: TGTGCCAGCAGCCCGGGAGGTAGCCCCTTAAACTATGGCTACACCTTC. As protein: CASSPGGSPLNYGYTF.

The rearrangement links TRBV28 to TRBJ2-3, with a weak D call TRBD2 (6 bases). This CDR3 contains 16 residues. The germline V gene encodes CDR1 MDHEN and CDR2 SYDVKM. V lost 5 bases, J lost 2 bases, and 17 bases lay in between. CDR3 in amino acids: CASSRPRGITTDTQYF. The CDR3 DNA reads TGTGCCAGCAGTCGGCCCCGGGGGATCACCACAGATACGCAGTATTTT.